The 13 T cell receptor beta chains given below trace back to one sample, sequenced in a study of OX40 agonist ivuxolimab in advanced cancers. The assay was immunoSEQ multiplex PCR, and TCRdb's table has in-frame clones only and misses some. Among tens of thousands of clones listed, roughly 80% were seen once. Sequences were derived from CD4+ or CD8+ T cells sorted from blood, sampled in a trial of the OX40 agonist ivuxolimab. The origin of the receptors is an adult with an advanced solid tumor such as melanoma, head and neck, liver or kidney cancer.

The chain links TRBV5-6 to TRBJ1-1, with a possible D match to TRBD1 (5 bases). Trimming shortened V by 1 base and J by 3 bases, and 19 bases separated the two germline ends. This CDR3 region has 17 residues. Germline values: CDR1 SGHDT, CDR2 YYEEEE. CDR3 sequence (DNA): TGTGCCAGCAGCTTGCAACCCCCAGGGAAGAGGGACACTGAAGCTTTCTTT. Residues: CASSLQPPGKRDTEAFF. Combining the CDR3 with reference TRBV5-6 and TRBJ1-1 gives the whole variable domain DAGVTQSPTHLIKTRGQQVTLRCSPKSGHDTVSWYQQALGQGPQFIFQYYEEEERQRGNFPDRFSGHQFPNYSSELNVNALLLGDSALYLCASSLQPPGKRDTEAFFGQGTRLTVV.

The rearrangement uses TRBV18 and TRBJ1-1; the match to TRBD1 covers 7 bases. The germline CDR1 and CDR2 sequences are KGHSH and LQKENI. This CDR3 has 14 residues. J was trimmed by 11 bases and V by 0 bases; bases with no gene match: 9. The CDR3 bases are TGTGCCAGCTCACCACCGGGGAAGGGGGCAGGGGCTTTCTTT. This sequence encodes CASSPPGKGAGAFF.

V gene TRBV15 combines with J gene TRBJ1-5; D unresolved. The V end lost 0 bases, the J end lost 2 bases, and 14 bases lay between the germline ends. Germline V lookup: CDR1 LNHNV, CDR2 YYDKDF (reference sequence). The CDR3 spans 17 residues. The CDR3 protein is CATSRDLGVGGNQPQHF. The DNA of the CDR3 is TGTGCCACCAGCAGAGATCTGGGAGTTGGGGGCAATCAGCCCCAGCATTTT.

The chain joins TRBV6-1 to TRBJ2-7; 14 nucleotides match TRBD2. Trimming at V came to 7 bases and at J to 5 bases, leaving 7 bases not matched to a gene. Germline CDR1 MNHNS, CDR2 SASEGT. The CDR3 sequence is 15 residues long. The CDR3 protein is CASTLMGLAGDEQYF. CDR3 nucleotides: TGTGCCAGCACGCTTATGGGACTAGCGGGGGACGAGCAGTACTTC.

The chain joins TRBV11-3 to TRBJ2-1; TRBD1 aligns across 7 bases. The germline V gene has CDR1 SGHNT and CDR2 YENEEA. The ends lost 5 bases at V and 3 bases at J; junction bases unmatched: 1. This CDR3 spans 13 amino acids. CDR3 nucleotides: TGTGCCAGCAGCCGACAGGGCTACAATGAGCAGTTCTTC. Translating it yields CASSRQGYNEQFF.

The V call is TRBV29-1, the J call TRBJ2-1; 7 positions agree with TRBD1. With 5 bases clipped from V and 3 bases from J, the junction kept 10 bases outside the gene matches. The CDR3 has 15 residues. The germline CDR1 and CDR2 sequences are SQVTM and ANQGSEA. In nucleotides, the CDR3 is TGCAGCGTTAGAGGGACAGAGGAAGGCTACAATGAGCAGTTCTTC. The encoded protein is CSVRGTEEGYNEQFF.

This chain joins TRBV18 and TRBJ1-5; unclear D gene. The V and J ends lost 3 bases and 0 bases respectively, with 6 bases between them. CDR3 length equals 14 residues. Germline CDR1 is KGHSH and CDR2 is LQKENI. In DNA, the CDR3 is TGTGCCAGCTCACCCCAGGATAGCAATCAGCCCCAGCATTTT. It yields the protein CASSPQDSNQPQHF. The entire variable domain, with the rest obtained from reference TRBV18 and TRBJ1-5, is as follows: NAGVMQNPRHLVRRRGQEARLRCSPMKGHSHVYWYRQLPEEGLKFMVYLQKENIIDESGMPKERFSAEFPKEGPSILRIQQVVRGDSAAYFCASSPQDSNQPQHFGDGTRLSIL.

For the CDR3, the DNA is TGTGCCAGCAGTTACCCGGGACTTGGTAAAACTGAAGCTTTCTTT. Protein product: CASSYPGLGKTEAFF. The rearrangement joins TRBV6-5 to TRBJ1-1, with D possibly being TRBD1 (5 bases). V was cut by 2 bases and J by 5 bases, with 15 bases left in between. Germline-derived CDR1 and CDR2 are MNHEY and SVGAGI. The CDR3 covers 15 residues.

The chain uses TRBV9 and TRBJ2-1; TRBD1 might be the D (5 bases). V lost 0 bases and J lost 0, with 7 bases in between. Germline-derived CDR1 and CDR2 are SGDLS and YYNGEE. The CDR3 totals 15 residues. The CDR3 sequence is CASSVEGVSYNEQFF. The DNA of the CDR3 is TGTGCCAGCAGCGTAGAAGGGGTCTCCTACAATGAGCAGTTCTTC.

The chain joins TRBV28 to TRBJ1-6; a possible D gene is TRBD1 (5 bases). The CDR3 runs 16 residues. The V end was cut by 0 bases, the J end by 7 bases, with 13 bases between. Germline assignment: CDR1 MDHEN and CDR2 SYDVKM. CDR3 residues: CASSLWRGRGNSPLHF. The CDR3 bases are TGTGCCAGCAGTTTATGGAGGGGACGGGGCAATTCACCCCTCCACTTT.

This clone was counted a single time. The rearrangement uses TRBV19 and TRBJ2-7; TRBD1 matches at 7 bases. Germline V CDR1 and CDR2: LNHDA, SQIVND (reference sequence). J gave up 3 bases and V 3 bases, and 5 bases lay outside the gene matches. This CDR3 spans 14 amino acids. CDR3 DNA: TGTGCCAGTAGTATTTGGGACAGAAACTACGAGCAGTACTTC. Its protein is CASSIWDRNYEQYF.

The chain's CDR3 is CASSIASYRAEAFF. CDR3 nucleotides: TGTGCCAGTAGTATAGCCTCATACAGAGCGGAAGCTTTCTTT. The gene calls are TRBV19 and TRBJ1-1; no definite D call. This CDR3 contains 14 residues. In germline, CDR1 is LNHDA, CDR2 SQIVND (reference sequence). V shed 1 base and J shed 8 bases, with 14 bases lying between them.

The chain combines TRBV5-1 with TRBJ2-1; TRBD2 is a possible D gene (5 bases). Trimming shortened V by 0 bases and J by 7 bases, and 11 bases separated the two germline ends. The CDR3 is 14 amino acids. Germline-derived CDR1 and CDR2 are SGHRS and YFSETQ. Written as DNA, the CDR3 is TGCGCCAGCAGCTTGGACGGACTTGGAAATGAGCAGTTCTTC. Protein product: CASSLDGLGNEQFF. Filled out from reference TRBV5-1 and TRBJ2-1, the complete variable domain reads KAGVTQTPRYLIKTRGQQVTLSCSPISGHRSVSWYQQTPGQGLQFLFEYFSETQRNKGNFPGRFSGRQFSNSRSEMNVSTLELGDSALYLCASSLDGLGNEQFFGPGTRLTVL.